This T cell receptor beta chain comes out of a study of blood T cells in healthy people across ages. Whole-study results and caveats: Roughly linearly, TCR beta diversity per million T cells fell as age increased. Versus aged donors, long-lived donors had higher diversity and more naive CD4+ cells.

A second roughly 6 to 11 cycle PCR used barcoded and J-beta primers. Each sample provided no less than 2.5 million CDR3-containing paired-end reads. In TCRdb, the 5' RACE reads were re-called with MiXCR into one record per CDR3 protein. This sample yields hundreds of thousands of distinct CDR3 sequences, of which roughly 49% are seen a single time; 25% to 35% belongs to the top ten. Germline CDR1 SGHDT, CDR2 YYEEEE. Trimming took 6 bases from V and 2 from J; bases not matched to a gene: 9. The CDR3 totals 15 residues. As to this clonotype: Its antigen is undetermined.

This clonotype was obtained from a woman aged 60 to 75 in good health. Sequencing was performed on blood. The V and J genes are TRBV5-6 and TRBJ2-7; 9 positions match TRBD1. CDR3 residues: CASIPQGAPTYEQYF. For the CDR3, the DNA is TGTGCCAGCATTCCACAGGGGGCCCCGACCTACGAGCAGTACTTC.